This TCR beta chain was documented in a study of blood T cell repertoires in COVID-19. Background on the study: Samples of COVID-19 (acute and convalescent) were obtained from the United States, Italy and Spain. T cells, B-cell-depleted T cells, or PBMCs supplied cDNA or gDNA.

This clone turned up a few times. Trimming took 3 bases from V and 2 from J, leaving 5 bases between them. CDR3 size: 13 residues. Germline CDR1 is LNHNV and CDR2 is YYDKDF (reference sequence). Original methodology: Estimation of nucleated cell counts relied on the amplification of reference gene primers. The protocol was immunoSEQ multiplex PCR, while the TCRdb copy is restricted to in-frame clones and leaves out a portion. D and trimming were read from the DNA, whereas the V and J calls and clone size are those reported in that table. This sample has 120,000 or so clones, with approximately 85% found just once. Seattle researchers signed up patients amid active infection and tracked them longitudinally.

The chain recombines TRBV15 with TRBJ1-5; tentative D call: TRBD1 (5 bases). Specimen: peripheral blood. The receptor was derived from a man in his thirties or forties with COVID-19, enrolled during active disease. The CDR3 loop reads CATSRTGNQPQHF. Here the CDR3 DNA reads TGTGCCACCAGCAGGACAGGCAATCAGCCCCAGCATTTT. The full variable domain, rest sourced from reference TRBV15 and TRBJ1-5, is DAMVIQNPRYQVTQFGKPVTLSCSQTLNHNVMYWYQQKSSQAPKLLFHYYDKDFNNEADTPDNFQSRRPNTSFCFLDIRSPGLGDTAMYLCATSRTGNQPQHFGDGTRLSIL.